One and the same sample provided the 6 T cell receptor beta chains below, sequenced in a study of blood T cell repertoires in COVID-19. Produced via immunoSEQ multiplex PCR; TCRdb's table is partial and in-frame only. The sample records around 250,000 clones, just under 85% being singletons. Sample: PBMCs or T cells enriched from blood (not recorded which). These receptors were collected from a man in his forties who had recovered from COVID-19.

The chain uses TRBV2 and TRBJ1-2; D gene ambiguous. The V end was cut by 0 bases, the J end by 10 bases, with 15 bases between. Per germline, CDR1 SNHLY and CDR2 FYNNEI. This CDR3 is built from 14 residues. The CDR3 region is CASSEARGRGYYTF. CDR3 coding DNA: TGTGCCAGCAGTGAAGCGCGAGGCAGAGGCTACTACACCTTC.

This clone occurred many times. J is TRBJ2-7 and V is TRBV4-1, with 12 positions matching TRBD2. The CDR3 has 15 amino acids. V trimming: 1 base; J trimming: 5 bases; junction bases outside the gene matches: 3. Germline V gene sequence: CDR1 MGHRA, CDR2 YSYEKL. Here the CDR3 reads CASSQVTSGSNEQYF. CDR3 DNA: TGCGCCAGCAGCCAAGTGACTAGCGGGAGTAACGAGCAGTACTTC.

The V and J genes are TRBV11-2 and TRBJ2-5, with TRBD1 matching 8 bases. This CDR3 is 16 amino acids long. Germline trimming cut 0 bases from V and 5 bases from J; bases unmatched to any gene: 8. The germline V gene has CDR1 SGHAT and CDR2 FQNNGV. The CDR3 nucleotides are TGTGCCAGCAGCTTAGATCGGGCAGGGGGCGGGGAGACCCAGTACTTC. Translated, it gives CASSLDRAGGGETQYF.

CDR3 DNA sequence: TGTGCCAGCAGCCCACGGACAGGGGGGGATCAGCCCCAGCATTTT. Translation: CASSPRTGGDQPQHF. This sequence joins TRBV5-5 and TRBJ1-5; 10 positions match TRBD1. The germline V gene has CDR1 SGHKS and CDR2 YYEKEE (reference sequence). The CDR3 sequence is 15 residues long. The V gene end was trimmed by 4 bases and the J gene end by 5 bases; junction bases not matched to a gene: 6.

The CDR3 sequence is CASLARQGSGELFF. The CDR3 region has the DNA TGTGCCAGCCTGGCCCGACAGGGGTCCGGGGAGCTGTTTTTT. The rearrangement joins TRBV4-2 to TRBJ2-2, with 8 bases fitting TRBD1. From germline, CDR1 is LGHNA and CDR2 YNFKEQ. The CDR3 is 14 amino acids. V dropped 8 bases and J dropped 6; count of bases not matched to a gene: 8.

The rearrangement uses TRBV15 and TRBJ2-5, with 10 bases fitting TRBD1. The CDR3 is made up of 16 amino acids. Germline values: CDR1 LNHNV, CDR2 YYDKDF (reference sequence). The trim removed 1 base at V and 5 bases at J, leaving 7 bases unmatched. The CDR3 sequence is CATSRADRGRVETQYF. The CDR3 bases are TGTGCCACCAGCAGAGCCGACAGGGGGCGAGTGGAGACCCAGTACTTC.